One TCR beta chain is described in this entry. The data derive from a study of preoperative IRX-2 immunotherapy in early breast cancer. Deletions cut 1 base from V and 2 bases from J, with 10 bases between. Germline V gene lookup returns CDR1 MNHNS and CDR2 SASEGT. CDR3 length: 15 residues. Treatment reported: preoperative locoregional IRX-2 cytokine immunotherapy. Samples came from a phase Ib trial of preoperative locoregional IRX-2 cytokine immunotherapy. Clones were read by immunoSEQ multiplex PCR, and TCRdb kept only the in-frame ones, dropping some. The sample records more than 20,000 clones, around four fifths being singletons.

The clonotype originates from a human donor with breast cancer. The chain recombines TRBV6-1 with TRBJ2-3; D may be TRBD1 or TRBD2 (5 bases each). The sequenced sample was lymph node tissue, obtained after IRX-2 immunotherapy. This chain's CDR3 is CASSEGGWYTDTQYF. The CDR3 DNA reads TGTGCCAGCAGTGAAGGGGGGTGGTACACAGATACGCAGTATTTT.